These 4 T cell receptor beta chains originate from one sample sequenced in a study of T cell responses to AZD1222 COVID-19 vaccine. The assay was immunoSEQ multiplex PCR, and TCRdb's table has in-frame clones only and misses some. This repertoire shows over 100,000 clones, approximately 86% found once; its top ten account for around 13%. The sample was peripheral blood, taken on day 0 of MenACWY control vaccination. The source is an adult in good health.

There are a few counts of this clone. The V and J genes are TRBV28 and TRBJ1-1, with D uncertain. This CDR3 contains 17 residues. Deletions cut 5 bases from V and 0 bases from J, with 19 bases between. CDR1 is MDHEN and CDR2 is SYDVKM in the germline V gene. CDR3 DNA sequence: TGTGCCAGCAGTCCTCGATCCTGGGAAGGGATGAACACTGAAGCTTTCTTT. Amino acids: CASSPRSWEGMNTEAFF.

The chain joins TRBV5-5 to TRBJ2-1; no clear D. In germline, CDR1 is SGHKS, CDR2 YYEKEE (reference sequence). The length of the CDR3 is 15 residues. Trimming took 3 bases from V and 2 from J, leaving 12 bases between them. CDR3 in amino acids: CASSSTHGTYNEQFF. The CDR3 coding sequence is TGTGCCAGCAGCTCCACCCATGGGACCTACAATGAGCAGTTCTTC.

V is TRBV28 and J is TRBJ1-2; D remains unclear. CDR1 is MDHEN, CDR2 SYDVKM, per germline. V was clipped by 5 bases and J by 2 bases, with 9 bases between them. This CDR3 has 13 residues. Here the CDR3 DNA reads TGTGCCAGCAGTCGGCCGACAAACTATGGCTACACCTTC. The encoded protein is CASSRPTNYGYTF.

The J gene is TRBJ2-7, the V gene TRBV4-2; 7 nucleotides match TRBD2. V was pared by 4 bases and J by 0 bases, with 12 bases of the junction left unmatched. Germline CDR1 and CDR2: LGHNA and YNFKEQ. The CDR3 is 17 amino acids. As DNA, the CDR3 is TGTGCCAGCAGCCCGAGCCGGGGGGAGGCGAGCTCCTACGAGCAGTACTTC. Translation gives CASSPSRGEASSYEQYF.